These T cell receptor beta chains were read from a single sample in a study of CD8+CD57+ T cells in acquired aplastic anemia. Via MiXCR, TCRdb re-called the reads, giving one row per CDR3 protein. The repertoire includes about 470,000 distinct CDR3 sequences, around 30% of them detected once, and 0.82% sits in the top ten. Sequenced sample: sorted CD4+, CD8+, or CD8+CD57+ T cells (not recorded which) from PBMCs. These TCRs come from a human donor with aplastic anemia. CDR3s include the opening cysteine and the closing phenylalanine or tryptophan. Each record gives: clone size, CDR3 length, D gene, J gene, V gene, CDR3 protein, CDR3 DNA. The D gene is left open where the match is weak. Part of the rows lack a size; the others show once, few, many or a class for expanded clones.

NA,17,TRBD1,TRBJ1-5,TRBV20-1,CSAITDRGMASNQPQHF,TGCAGTGCTATTACGGACAGGGGAATGGCGAGCAATCAGCCCCAGCATTTT
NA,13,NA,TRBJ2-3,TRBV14,CASSQGTGREQYF,TGTGCCAGCAGCCAAGGAACGGGAAGAGAGCAGTATTTT
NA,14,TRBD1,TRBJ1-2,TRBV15,CATSRDRVLVGYTF,TGTGCCACCAGCAGGGACAGGGTCCTCGTTGGCTACACCTTC
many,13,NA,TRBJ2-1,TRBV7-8,CASSLVGANEQFF,TGTGCCAGCAGCTTAGTAGGGGCCAATGAGCAGTTCTTC
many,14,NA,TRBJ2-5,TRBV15,CATTSGRSRETQYF,TGTGCCACCACCTCCGGTCGCTCCCGTGAGACCCAGTACTTC
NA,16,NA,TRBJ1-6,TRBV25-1,CASNLAGLAYNSPLHF,TGTGCCAGTAATCTAGCGGGGTTAGCCTATAATTCACCCCTCCACTTT
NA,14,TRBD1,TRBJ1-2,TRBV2,CASSAEGAAGGYTF,TGTGCCAGCAGTGCTGAGGGGGCGGCTGGGGGCTACACCTTC
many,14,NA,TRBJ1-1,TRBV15,CATSRDPTRVEAFF,TGTGCCACCAGCAGAGATCCTACGAGAGTTGAAGCTTTCTTT
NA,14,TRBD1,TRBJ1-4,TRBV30,CAWSLGQGAEKLFF,TGTGCCTGGAGTTTAGGACAGGGGGCTGAAAAACTGTTTTTT
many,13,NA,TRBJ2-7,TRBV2,CASSEAVSYEQYF,TGTGCCAGCAGTGAAGCGGTATCCTACGAGCAGTACTTC
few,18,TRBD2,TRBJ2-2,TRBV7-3,CASSLSRPSGENTGELFF,TGTGCCAGCAGCTTAAGCCGCCCGAGCGGGGAGAACACCGGGGAGCTGTTTTTT
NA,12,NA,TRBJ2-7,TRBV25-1,CASAGLTYEQYF,TGTGCCAGCGCCGGACTGACCTACGAGCAGTACTTC
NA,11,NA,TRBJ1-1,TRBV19,CASSRASEAFF,TGTGCCAGTAGTAGGGCTAGCGAGGCTTTCTTT
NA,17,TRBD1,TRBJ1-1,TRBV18,CASSQMGQGTGITEAFF,TGTGCCAGCTCACAGATGGGACAGGGGACGGGTATCACTGAAGCTTTCTTT
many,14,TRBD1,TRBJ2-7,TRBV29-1,CSVRLQGAMYEQYF,TGCAGCGTTCGGTTACAGGGGGCTATGTACGAGCAGTACTTC
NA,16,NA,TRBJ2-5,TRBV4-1,CASSQTPGDPQETQYF,TGCGCCAGCAGCCAAACTCCCGGGGACCCTCAAGAGACCCAGTACTTC
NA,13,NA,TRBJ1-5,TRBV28,CASRNRDNKPQHF,TGTGCCAGCAGGAACCGGGATAATAAGCCCCAGCATTTT
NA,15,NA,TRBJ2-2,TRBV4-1,CASSQEGSNTGELFF,TGCGCCAGCAGCCAAGAGGGATCGAACACCGGGGAGCTGTTTTTT
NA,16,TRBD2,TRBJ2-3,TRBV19,CASSISGRGDTDTQYF,TGTGCCAGTAGTATATCTGGGCGGGGGGACACAGATACGCAGTATTTT
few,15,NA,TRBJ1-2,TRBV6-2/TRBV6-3,CASSNTGPGIYGYTF,TGTGCCAGCAGTAACACAGGGCCAGGTATCTATGGCTACACCTTC
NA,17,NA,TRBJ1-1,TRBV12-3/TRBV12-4,CASSFKINRWGSTEAFF,TGTGCCAGCAGTTTTAAGATTAACAGGTGGGGCAGCACTGAAGCTTTCTTT
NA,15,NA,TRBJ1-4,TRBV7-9,CASSLRGRGGEKLFF,TGTGCCAGCAGCTTAAGAGGGCGCGGGGGTGAAAAACTGTTTTTT
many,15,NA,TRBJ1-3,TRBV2,CASSEAQFGGNTIYF,TGTGCCAGCAGTGAAGCGCAGTTTGGTGGAAACACCATATATTTT
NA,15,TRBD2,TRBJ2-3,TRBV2,CASSFLAVGTDTQYF,TGTGCCAGCAGTTTTCTAGCGGTCGGCACAGATACGCAGTATTTT
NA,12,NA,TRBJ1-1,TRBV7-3,CASSLNQGPAFF,TGTGCCAGCAGCTTAAATCAGGGGCCGGCTTTCTTT
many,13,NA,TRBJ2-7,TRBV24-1,CATSDPGLDEQYF,TGTGCCACCAGTGATCCCGGATTAGACGAGCAGTACTTC
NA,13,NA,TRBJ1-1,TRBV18,CASSGQPDTEAFF,TGTGCCAGCTCTGGGCAGCCAGACACTGAAGCTTTCTTT
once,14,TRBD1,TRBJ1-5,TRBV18,CASSPSQGDQPQHF,TGTGCCAGCTCACCATCGCAGGGGGATCAGCCCCAGCATTTT
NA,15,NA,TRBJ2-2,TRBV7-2,CASSPNVGVTGELFF,TGTGCCAGCAGCCCTAATGTGGGAGTCACCGGGGAGCTGTTTTTT
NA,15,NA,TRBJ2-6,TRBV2,CASVLLGGRANVLTF,TGTGCCAGCGTTCTACTGGGCGGGAGGGCCAACGTCCTGACTTTC
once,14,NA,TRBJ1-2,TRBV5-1,CASSLGRGTYGYTF,TGCGCCAGCAGCTTGGGACGGGGGACCTATGGCTACACCTTC
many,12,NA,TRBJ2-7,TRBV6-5,CASSYRDGEQYF,TGTGCCAGCAGCTACAGGGACGGTGAGCAGTACTTC
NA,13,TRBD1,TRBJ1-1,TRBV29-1,CSVDQGGATEAFF,TGCAGCGTGGACCAGGGGGGGGCTACTGAAGCTTTCTTT
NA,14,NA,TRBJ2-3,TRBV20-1,CSAGGTASGDTQYF,TGCAGTGCCGGAGGGACAGCGTCTGGCGATACGCAGTATTTT
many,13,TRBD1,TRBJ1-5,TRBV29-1,CSVGQGTTQPQHF,TGCAGCGTTGGACAGGGGACGACTCAGCCCCAGCATTTT
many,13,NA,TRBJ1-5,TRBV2,CASTPGRNQPQHF,TGTGCCAGCACCCCGGGGAGAAATCAGCCCCAGCATTTT
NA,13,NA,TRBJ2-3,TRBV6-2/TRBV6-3,CASSQSFFDTQYF,TGTGCCAGCAGCCAGTCCTTTTTCGATACGCAGTATTTT
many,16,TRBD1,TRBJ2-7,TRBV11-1,CASSPQGQGSIYEQYF,TGTGCCAGCAGCCCTCAGGGACAGGGGAGTATTTACGAGCAGTACTTC